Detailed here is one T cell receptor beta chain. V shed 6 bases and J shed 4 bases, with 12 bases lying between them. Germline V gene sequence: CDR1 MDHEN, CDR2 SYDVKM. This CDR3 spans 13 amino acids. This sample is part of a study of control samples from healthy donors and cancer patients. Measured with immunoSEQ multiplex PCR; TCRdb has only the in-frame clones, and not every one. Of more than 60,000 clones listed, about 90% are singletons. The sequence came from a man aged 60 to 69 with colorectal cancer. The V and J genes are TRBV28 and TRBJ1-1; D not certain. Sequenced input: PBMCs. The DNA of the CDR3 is TGTGCCAGCAGCCTAACCGGGTTCACTGAAGCTTTCTTT. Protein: CASSLTGFTEAFF.